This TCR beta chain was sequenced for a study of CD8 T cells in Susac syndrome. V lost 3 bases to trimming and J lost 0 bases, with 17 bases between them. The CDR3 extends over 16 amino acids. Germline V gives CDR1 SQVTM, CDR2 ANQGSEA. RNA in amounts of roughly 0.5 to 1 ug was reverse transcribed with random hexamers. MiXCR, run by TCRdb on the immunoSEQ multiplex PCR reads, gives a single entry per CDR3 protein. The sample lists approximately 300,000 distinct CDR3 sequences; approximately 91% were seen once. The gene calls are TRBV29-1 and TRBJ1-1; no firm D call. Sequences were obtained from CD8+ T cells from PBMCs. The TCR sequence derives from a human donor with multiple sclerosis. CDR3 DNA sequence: TGCAGCGTTGACGGGGTGACGGTGAAAATGAACACTGAAGCTTTCTTT. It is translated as CSVDGVTVKMNTEAFF.